These 13 T cell receptor beta chains share one sample of origin, sequenced in a study of cytomegalovirus exposure and HLA in healthy donors. 60 Vbeta and 13 Jbeta primers were used in PCR. Produced via immunoSEQ multiplex PCR; TCRdb's table is partial and in-frame only. This table holds about 160,000 clones, approximately 80% found once. Material: PBMCs. The receptors stem from a woman aged 18-29 years in good health and CMV-seronegative.

The rearrangement links TRBV28 to TRBJ2-1, with 8 bases matching TRBD1. The CDR3 is 13 residues long. V trimming: 5 bases; J trimming: 6 bases; junction bases outside the gene matches: 3. From germline, CDR1 is MDHEN and CDR2 SYDVKM. The CDR3 here is CASSPGTGNEQFF. CDR3 in DNA: TGTGCCAGCAGTCCCGGGACAGGCAATGAGCAGTTCTTC.

The V call is TRBV4-1, the J call TRBJ2-7, with a weak D call TRBD2 (5 bases). Trimming pared 5 bases from V and 0 bases from J, leaving 17 bases between. Per germline, CDR1 MGHRA and CDR2 YSYEKL. The CDR3 covers 16 residues. CDR3 nucleotides: TGCGCCAGCAGCTCACCGGGCAGCGGAGGCTCCTACGAGCAGTACTTC. It yields the protein CASSSPGSGGSYEQYF.

The chain uses TRBV5-4 and TRBJ1-4; D not certain. The ends were cut back, 4 bases at V and 5 bases at J, with 12 bases in the middle. The CDR3 contains 14 residues. CDR1 is SGHNT and CDR2 is YYREEE in the germline V gene (reference sequence). CDR3 in DNA: TGTGCCAGCAGCAGAGGGTTTGAAAATGAAAAACTGTTTTTT. Translating gives CASSRGFENEKLFF. The full variable domain, its missing parts supplied by reference TRBV5-4 and TRBJ1-4, is ETGVTQSPTHLIKTRGQQVTLRCSSQSGHNTVSWYQQALGQGPQFIFQYYREEENGRGNFPPRFSGLQFPNYSSELNVNALELDDSALYLCASSRGFENEKLFFGSGTQLSVL.

The chain has TRBV19 and TRBJ2-5; a weak D match, TRBD2 (7 bases). Looked up from germline, CDR1 is LNHDA and CDR2 is SQIVND (reference sequence). CDR3 length: 15 residues. V lost 5 bases, J lost 4 bases, and 17 bases lay in between. CDR3 protein: CASSEQGPGGETQYF. In DNA, the CDR3 is TGTGCCAGTAGTGAACAGGGCCCGGGGGGAGAGACCCAGTACTTC. The variable domain in full, with the rest retrieved from reference TRBV19 and TRBJ2-5, is DGGITQSPKYLFRKEGQNVTLSCEQNLNHDAMYWYRQDPGQGLRLIYYSQIVNDFQKGDIAEGYSVSREKKESFPLTVTSAQKNPTAFYLCASSEQGPGGETQYFGPGTRLLVL.

V is TRBV5-6 and J is TRBJ2-4; D might be TRBD1 (5 bases). Germline CDR1 and CDR2: SGHDT and YYEEEE. Trimming cost V 3 bases and J 1 base, with 14 bases left between them. This CDR3 comprises 16 residues. CDR3 residues: CASSSSLQGAKNIQYF. For the CDR3, the DNA is TGTGCCAGCAGCTCCTCCCTCCAGGGTGCCAAAAACATTCAGTACTTC.

V gene TRBV2 combines with J gene TRBJ1-2, with D uncertain. Looked up from germline, CDR1 is SNHLY and CDR2 is FYNNEI. V lost 4 bases and J lost 4, with 10 bases in between. This CDR3 region has 13 residues. For the CDR3, the DNA is TGTGCCAGCAGTGTGGGAGTGGGCTATGGCTACACCTTC. Its protein is CASSVGVGYGYTF.

The chain employs TRBV6-5 and TRBJ2-1; tentative D call: TRBD2 (5 bases). CDR3 size: 12 residues. V was shortened by 9 bases and J by 4 bases, with 10 bases between the two germline ends. Germline loops: CDR1 MNHEY, CDR2 SVGAGI. The CDR3: CASWPGYNEQFF. The CDR3 nucleotides read TGTGCCAGTTGGCCGGGATACAATGAGCAGTTCTTC.

The chain has TRBV2 and TRBJ2-5, with 9 bases fitting TRBD2. Germline V CDR1 and CDR2: SNHLY, FYNNEI. V lost 3 bases and J lost 0; bases outside the gene matches: 5. The CDR3 has 16 residues. CDR3 region: CASSEGRGGYQETQYF. CDR3 bases: TGTGCCAGCAGTGAGGGGCGGGGGGGGTACCAAGAGACCCAGTACTTC.

The chain links TRBV13 to TRBJ2-3, with TRBD2 as a possible D gene (6 bases). The CDR3 covers 19 residues. CDR1 is PRHDT, CDR2 FYEKMQ, per germline (reference sequence). V was clipped by 0 bases and J by 0 bases, with 19 bases between them. CDR3 amino acids: CASSLGLTGGGMSTDTQYF. The CDR3 region has the DNA TGTGCCAGCAGCTTAGGCCTAACTGGCGGCGGGATGAGCACAGATACGCAGTATTTT. Complete variable domain (other parts from reference TRBV13 and TRBJ2-3): AAGVIQSPRHLIKEKRETATLKCYPIPRHDTVYWYQQGPGQDPQFLISFYEKMQSDKGSIPDRFSAQQFSDYHSELNMSSLELGDSALYFCASSLGLTGGGMSTDTQYFGPGTRLTVL.

This clone showed up just a few times. The CDR3 is CASSLGGQISGNTIYF. Written as DNA, the CDR3 is TGTGCCAGCAGCCTAGGGGGACAGATCTCTGGAAACACCATATATTTT. The rearrangement joins TRBV5-6 to TRBJ1-3; TRBD1 matches 7 bases. This CDR3 spans 16 amino acids. Germline values: CDR1 SGHDT, CDR2 YYEEEE. With V trimmed by 4 bases and J by 0 bases, 7 bases remained unmatched.

The chain carries TRBV6-5 and TRBJ2-3, with TRBD1 matching over 8 bases. Per germline, CDR1 MNHEY and CDR2 SVGAGI. The V and J ends lost 7 bases and 4 bases, in that order; junction bases with no gene match: 4. The CDR3 covers 13 residues. The CDR3 spells CASNSGGADTQYF. In nucleotides, the CDR3 is TGTGCCAGCAATTCAGGGGGCGCAGATACGCAGTATTTT.

The chain carries TRBV28 and TRBJ2-5; D perhaps matches TRBD2 (6 bases). The CDR3 runs to 16 residues. Between the trimmed V and J ends, which lost 3 bases and 2 bases, there was a span of 16 bases. Germline lookup yields CDR1 MDHEN and CDR2 SYDVKM. The CDR3 reads CASSFGVADPQETQYF. The CDR3 nucleotides are TGTGCCAGCAGTTTTGGGGTAGCGGACCCTCAAGAGACCCAGTACTTC.

There are a few counts of this clone. The chain recombines TRBV7-2 with TRBJ2-5; 7 positions match TRBD1. Looked up from germline, CDR1 is SGHTA and CDR2 is FQGNSA. J lost 1 base, V lost 6 bases, and 2 bases had no gene match. There are 13 residues in the CDR3. The CDR3 DNA reads as TGTGCCAGCAGAAACAGGGGCCAAGAGACCCAGTACTTC. Its translation: CASRNRGQETQYF.